This T cell receptor (beta chain) appears in the sequencing data of a study of shared clonotypes between healthy human individuals. Libraries were prepared by immunoSEQ multiplex PCR; TCRdb keeps only in-frame clonotypes and omits some of them. This table holds a few million clones, approximately 94% found once. Only a few counts were recorded for this clone. The same CDR3 arises from other DNA sequences in this sample as well. Trimming stripped 4 bases from V and 1 base from J, with 5 bases between. Germline V gene sequence: CDR1 GTSNPN, CDR2 SVGIG (reference sequence). The CDR3 consists of 12 residues.

The specimen sequenced was naive CD4+ T cells sorted from blood. Noted subset: CD45RA+ positively selected. The chain is built from TRBV30 and TRBJ1-3; no clear D gene. This TCR was sampled from a man aged 18 to 35 in good health. The CDR3 sequence is CAWTGSGNTIYF. Here the CDR3 DNA reads TGTGCCTGGACGGGGTCTGGAAACACCATATATTTT.